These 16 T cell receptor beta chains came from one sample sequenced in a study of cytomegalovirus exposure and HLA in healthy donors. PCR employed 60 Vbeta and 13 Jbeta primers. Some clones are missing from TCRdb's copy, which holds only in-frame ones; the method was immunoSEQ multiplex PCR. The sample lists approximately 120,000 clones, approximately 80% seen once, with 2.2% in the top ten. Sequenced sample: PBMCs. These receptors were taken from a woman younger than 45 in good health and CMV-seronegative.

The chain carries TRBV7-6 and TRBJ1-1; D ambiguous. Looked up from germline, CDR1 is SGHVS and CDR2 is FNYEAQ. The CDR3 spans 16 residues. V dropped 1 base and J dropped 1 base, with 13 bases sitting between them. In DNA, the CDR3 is TGTGCCAGCAGCTTAGACGCGGGCGCAGGGAACACTGAAGCTTTCTTT. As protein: CASSLDAGAGNTEAFF.

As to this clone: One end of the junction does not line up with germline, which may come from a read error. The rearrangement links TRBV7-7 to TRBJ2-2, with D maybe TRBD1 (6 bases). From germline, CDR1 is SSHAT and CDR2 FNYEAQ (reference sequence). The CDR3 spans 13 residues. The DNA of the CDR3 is TGTGCTAGCAGCGTAGACAGACAGGCGGAGCTGTTTTTT. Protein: CASSVDRQAELFF.

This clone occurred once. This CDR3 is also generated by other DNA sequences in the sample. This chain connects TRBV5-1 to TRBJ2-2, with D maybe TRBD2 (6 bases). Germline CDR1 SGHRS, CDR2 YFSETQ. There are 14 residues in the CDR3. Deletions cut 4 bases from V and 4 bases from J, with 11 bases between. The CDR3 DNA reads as TGCGCCAGCAGCCTGGACGGGGGCACCGGGGAGCTGTTTTTT. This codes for CASSLDGGTGELFF.

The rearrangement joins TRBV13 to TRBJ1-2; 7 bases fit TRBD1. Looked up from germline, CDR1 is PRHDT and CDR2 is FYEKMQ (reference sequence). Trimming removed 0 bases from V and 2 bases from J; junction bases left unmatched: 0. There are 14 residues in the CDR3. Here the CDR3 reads CASSLGTGNYGYTF. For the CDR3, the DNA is TGTGCCAGCAGCTTAGGGACAGGGAACTATGGCTACACCTTC. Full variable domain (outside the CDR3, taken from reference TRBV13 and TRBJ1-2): AAGVIQSPRHLIKEKRETATLKCYPIPRHDTVYWYQQGPGQDPQFLISFYEKMQSDKGSIPDRFSAQQFSDYHSELNMSSLELGDSALYFCASSLGTGNYGYTFGSGTRLTVV.

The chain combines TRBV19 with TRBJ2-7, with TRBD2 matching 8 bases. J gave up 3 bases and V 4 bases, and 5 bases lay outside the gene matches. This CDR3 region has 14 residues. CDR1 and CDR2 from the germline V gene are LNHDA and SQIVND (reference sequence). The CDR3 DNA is TGTGCCAGTAGTACGGGTAGCGGGAACTACGAGCAGTACTTC. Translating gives CASSTGSGNYEQYF.

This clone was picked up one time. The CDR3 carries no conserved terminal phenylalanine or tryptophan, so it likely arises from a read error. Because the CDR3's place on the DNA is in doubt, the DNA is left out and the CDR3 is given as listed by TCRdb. The CDR3 loop is CASSLEGTSGRIGYL. The V and J genes are TRBV5-5 and TRBJ2-7; the D call of TRBD2 is as the table states it, not checked on the DNA. Germline CDR1 and CDR2: SGHKS and YYEKEE (reference sequence). A total of 15 residues make up the CDR3, ends included.

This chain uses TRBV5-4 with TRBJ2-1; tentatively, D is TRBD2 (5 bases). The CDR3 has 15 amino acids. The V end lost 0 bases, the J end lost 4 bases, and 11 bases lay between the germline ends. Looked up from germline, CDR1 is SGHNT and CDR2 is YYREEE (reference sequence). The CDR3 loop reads CASSLEAGGYNEQFF. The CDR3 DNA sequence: TGTGCCAGCAGCTTGGAGGCGGGCGGATACAATGAGCAGTTCTTC.

CDR3: CASSRTSGPSTDTQYF. CDR3 DNA sequence: TGCGCCAGCAGTCGCACTAGCGGTCCTAGCACAGATACGCAGTATTTT. V and J are TRBV5-1 and TRBJ2-3, with 8 nucleotides matching TRBD2. CDR3 length: 16 amino acids. The V segment lost 5 bases and the J segment 0 bases; nucleotides outside the gene matches: 8. Per germline, CDR1 SGHRS and CDR2 YFSETQ.

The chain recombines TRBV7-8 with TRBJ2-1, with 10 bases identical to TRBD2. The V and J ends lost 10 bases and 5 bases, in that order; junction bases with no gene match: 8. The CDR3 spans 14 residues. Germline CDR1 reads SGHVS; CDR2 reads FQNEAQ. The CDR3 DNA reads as TGTGCCATTCGTCTAGCGGGAGTTAACAATGAGCAGTTCTTC. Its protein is CAIRLAGVNNEQFF.

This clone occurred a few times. CDR3 in amino acids: CASSLGGPASFYNEQFF. The CDR3 coding sequence is TGTGCCAGCAGCTTGGGAGGGCCGGCGAGCTTCTACAATGAGCAGTTCTTC. J is TRBJ2-1 and V is TRBV5-4; D perhaps matches TRBD2 (5 bases). This CDR3 is built from 17 residues. The V gene lost 0 bases and the J gene lost 3 bases, with 16 bases spanning the gap. Germline lookup yields CDR1 SGHNT and CDR2 YYREEE (reference sequence).

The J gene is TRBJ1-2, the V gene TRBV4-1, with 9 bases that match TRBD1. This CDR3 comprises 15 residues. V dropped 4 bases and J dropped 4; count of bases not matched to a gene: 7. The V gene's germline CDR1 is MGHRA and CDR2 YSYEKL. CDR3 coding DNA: TGCGCCAGCAGCCTTGGGACAGGGTTGGTCTATGGCTACACCTTC. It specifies CASSLGTGLVYGYTF.

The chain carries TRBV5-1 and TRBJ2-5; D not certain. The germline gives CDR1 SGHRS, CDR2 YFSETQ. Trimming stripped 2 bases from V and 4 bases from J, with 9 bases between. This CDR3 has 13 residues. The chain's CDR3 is CASSFGAGETQYF. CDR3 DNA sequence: TGCGCCAGCAGCTTTGGAGCCGGAGAGACCCAGTACTTC.

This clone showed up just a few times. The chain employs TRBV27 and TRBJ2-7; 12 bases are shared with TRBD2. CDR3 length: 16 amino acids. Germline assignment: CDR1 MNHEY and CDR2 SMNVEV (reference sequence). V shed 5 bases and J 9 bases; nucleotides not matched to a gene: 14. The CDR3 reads CASSRAPLTSGSPQYF. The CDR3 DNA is TGTGCCAGCAGTCGGGCTCCTCTGACTAGCGGGAGCCCGCAGTACTTC.

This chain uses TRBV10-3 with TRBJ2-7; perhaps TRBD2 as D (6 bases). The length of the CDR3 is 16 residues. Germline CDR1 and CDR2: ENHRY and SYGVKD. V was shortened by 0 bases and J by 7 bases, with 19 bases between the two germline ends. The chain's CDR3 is CAISESGRGTLGEQYF. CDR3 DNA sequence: TGTGCCATCAGTGAGTCGGGGCGGGGAACACTAGGGGAGCAGTACTTC.

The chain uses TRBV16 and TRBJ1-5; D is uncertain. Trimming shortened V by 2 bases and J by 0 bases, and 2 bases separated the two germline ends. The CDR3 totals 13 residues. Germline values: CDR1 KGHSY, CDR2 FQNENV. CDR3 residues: CASSQLSNQPQHF. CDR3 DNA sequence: TGTGCCAGCAGCCAACTTAGCAATCAGCCCCAGCATTTT.

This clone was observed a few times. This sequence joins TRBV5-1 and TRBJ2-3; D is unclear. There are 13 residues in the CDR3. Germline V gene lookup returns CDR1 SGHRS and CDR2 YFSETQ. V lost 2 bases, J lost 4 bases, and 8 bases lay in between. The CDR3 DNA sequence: TGCGCCAGCAGCTTCGGAGACTCAGATACGCAGTATTTT. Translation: CASSFGDSDTQYF.